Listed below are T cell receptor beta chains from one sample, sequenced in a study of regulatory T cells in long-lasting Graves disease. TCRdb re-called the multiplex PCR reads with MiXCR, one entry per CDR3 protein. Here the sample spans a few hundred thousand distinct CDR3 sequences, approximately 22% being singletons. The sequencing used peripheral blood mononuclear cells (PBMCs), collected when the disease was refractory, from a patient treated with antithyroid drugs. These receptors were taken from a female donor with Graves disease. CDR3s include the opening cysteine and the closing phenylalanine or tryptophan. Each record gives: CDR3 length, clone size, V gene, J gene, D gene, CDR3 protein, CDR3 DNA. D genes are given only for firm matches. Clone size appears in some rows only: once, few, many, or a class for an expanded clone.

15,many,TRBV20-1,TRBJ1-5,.,CSAGTGQYSNQPQHF,TGCAGTGCTGGAACGGGACAATATAGCAATCAGCCCCAGCATTTT
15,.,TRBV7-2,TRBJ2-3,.,CASSLSRGGADTQYF,TGTGCCAGCAGCTTATCTCGTGGGGGGGCCGACACGCAGTATTTT
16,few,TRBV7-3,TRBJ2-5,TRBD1,CASSSGTGPPPETQYF,TGTGCCAGCAGCTCCGGGACAGGGCCACCCCCAGAGACCCAGTACTTC
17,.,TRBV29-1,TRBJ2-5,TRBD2,CSVDRVRTSPGVETQYF,TGCAGCGTTGATCGTGTTCGGACTAGCCCGGGGGTGGAGACCCAGTACTTC
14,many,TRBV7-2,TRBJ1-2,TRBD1,CASSRMGQGNGYTF,TGTGCCAGCAGCCGGATGGGACAGGGGAATGGCTACACCTTC
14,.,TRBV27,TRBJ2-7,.,CASMEASELCEQYF,TGTGCCAGCATGGAGGCTAGCGAGTTATGCGAGCAGTACTTC
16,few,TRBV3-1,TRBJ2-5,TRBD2,CASSPGLAAMSETQYF,TGTGCCAGCAGCCCCGGACTAGCAGCCATGTCAGAGACCCAGTACTTC
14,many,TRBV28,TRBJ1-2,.,CASSRTAREGGYTF,TGTGCCAGCAGTCGGACGGCCAGGGAAGGAGGCTACACCTTC
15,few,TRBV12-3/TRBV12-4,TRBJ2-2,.,CASSTPRQNTGELFF,TGTGCCAGCAGCACGCCCCGACAGAACACCGGGGAGCTGTTTTTT
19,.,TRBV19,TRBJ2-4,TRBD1,CASSSPGTDVSLAKNIQYF,TGTGCCAGTAGTAGCCCCGGGACAGACGTTTCATTAGCCAAAAACATTCAGTACTTC
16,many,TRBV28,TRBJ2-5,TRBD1,CASSSETGTGEETQYF,TGTGCCAGCAGTTCAGAGACCGGGACAGGGGAAGAGACCCAGTACTTC
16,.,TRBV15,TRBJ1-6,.,CATSRVRVGEGSPLHF,TGTGCCACCAGCAGAGTTAGGGTAGGTGAAGGATCACCCCTCCACTTT
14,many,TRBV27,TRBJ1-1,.,CASSPVGGKAEAFF,TGTGCCAGCAGTCCCGTTGGAGGGAAGGCTGAAGCTTTCTTT
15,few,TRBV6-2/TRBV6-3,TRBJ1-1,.,CASSYFRVSKTEAFF,TGTGCCAGCAGTTACTTCAGGGTCTCTAAAACTGAAGCTTTCTTT
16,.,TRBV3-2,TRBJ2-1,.,CASSQGLGGAGNEQFF,TGTGCCAGCAGCCAAGGGTTAGGGGGCGCGGGGAATGAGCAGTTCTTC
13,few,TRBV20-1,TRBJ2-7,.,CSARQAATYEQYF,TGCAGTGCTAGACAAGCAGCAACCTACGAGCAGTACTTC
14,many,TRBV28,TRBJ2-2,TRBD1,CASGDRGLTGELFF,TGTGCCAGCGGAGACAGGGGGCTCACCGGGGAGCTGTTTTTT
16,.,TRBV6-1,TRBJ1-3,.,CASKPELRGPGNTIYF,TGTGCCAGCAAACCGGAACTTCGAGGCCCTGGAAACACCATATATTTT
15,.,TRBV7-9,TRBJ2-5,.,CASSSRRQPQETQYF,TGTGCCAGCAGCTCAAGAAGACAGCCACAAGAGACCCAGTACTTC
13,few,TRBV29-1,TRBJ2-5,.,CSVVLRSQETQYF,TGCAGCGTTGTACTTAGAAGCCAAGAGACCCAGTACTTC